These T cell receptor beta chains were read from a single sample in a study of T cell responses to AZD1222 COVID-19 vaccine. TCRdb keeps only in-frame clones here, not all; method: immunoSEQ multiplex PCR. Among approximately 100,000 clones, 75% to 90% were seen once, and the ten largest hold about 5.4%. The source was peripheral blood, collected on day 0 of AZD1222 vaccination. These receptors all come from an adult in good health. Both conserved end residues are part of each CDR3. D genes are given only for firm matches. A clone size is listed for some rows: how often the clone was seen (once, few, many), or a class if it is expanded.

J | size | D | V | DNA | CDR3
TRBJ2-3 | NA | NA | TRBV1 | TGCACCCCGGGGCCTAACACAGATACGCAGTATTTT | CTPGPNTDTQYF
TRBJ1-2 | once | TRBD1 | TRBV19 | TGTGCCAGTAGCCCCCAGGGGGCTGAGGGCTACACCTTC | CASSPQGAEGYTF
TRBJ1-2 | NA | TRBD1 | TRBV24-1 | TGTGCCACCAGTGGTGAGGGGGCGGTCTATGGCTACACCTTC | CATSGEGAVYGYTF
TRBJ2-7 | NA | TRBD1 | TRBV5-6 | TGTGCCAGCAGCATGGGGACAGGTCCATACTACGAGCAGTACTTC | CASSMGTGPYYEQYF
TRBJ2-2 | NA | TRBD2 | TRBV7-9 | TGTGCCAGCAGCCGCCGCGGGGGACTGAACACCGGGGAGCTGTTTTTT | CASSRRGGLNTGELFF
TRBJ2-7 | once | NA | TRBV30 | TGTGCCTGGACCTCCGGGCTCCTCGAGTACGAGCAGTACTTC | CAWTSGLLEYEQYF
TRBJ1-3 | few | TRBD1 | TRBV28 | TGTGCCAGCAGTTTTTTCGGACAGGGGGCTGGAAACACCATATATTTT | CASSFFGQGAGNTIYF
TRBJ1-5 | NA | NA | TRBV6-5 | TGTGCCAGCAAACACAGGGACAATCAGCCCCAGCATTTT | CASKHRDNQPQHF
TRBJ2-3 | NA | NA | TRBV4-2 | TGTGCCAGCAGCCCGAAAAAGCCAGATACAGATACGCAGTATTTT | CASSPKKPDTDTQYF
TRBJ2-7 | NA | NA | TRBV28 | TGTGCCAGCAGCCGACGGGAGAATCCCTACGAGCAGTACTTC | CASSRRENPYEQYF
TRBJ2-3 | NA | NA | TRBV5-1 | TGCGCCAGCAGCTTCGTTGGTCCAGGAAGCACAGATACGCAGTATTTT | CASSFVGPGSTDTQYF
TRBJ1-6 | NA | NA | TRBV18 | TGTGCCAGCTCACCACCCAGCTCCTATAATTCACCCCTCCACTTT | CASSPPSSYNSPLHF
TRBJ2-1 | NA | TRBD2 | TRBV10-1 | TGCGCCAGCAGTGAGTCCCCGGGGACTAGCAGTTACAATGAGCAGTTCTTC | CASSESPGTSSYNEQFF
TRBJ1-1 | few | NA | TRBV6-1 | TGTGCCAGCAGTGAGCGGTCAGGGGTTTGGGCTTTCTTT | CASSERSGVWAFF
TRBJ1-5 | NA | TRBD1 | TRBV27 | TGTGCCAGCAGGAAAGGACAGGGCGACAATCAGCCCCAGCATTTT | CASRKGQGDNQPQHF
TRBJ2-5 | NA | TRBD1 | TRBV5-1 | TGCGCCAGCACCCGATTTGCTTCGACAGGGCGGGAGACCCAGTACTTC | CASTRFASTGRETQYF
TRBJ2-5 | NA | NA | TRBV5-1 | TGCGCCAGCAGCAGGTCCCAAGAGACCCAGTACTTC | CASSRSQETQYF
TRBJ1-4 | NA | NA | TRBV6-5 | TGTGCCAGCACCACTAGGGGCTCCGCTAATGAAAAACTGTTTTTT | CASTTRGSANEKLFF
TRBJ1-5 | NA | NA | TRBV19 | TGTGCCAGTAGTATTCGTGGTCAGCCCCAGCATTTT | CASSIRGQPQHF
TRBJ2-1 | NA | TRBD2 | TRBV5-1 | TGCGCCAGCAGCTCGACTAGCGGGACACTAAATGAGCAGTTCTTC | CASSSTSGTLNEQFF
TRBJ2-5 | once | NA | TRBV9 | TGTGCCAGCAGCCCTAGAGGAAGCGGGCTCCAAGAGACCCAGTACTTC | CASSPRGSGLQETQYF
TRBJ1-6 | NA | NA | TRBV27 | TGTGCCAGCAGTTTAATGGACCCCTATAATTCACCCCTCCACTTT | CASSLMDPYNSPLHF
TRBJ2-5 | NA | TRBD2 | TRBV3-1/TRBV3-2 | TGTGCCAGCAGCCAAGGGGCGAGCGGGAGAGGGGGGACCCAGTACTTC | CASSQGASGRGGTQYF
TRBJ1-1 | NA | TRBD1 | TRBV27 | TGTGCCAGCAGTTTATGGCGTGGACAGGGGATGAACACTGAAGCTTTCTTT | CASSLWRGQGMNTEAFF
TRBJ2-7 | NA | NA | TRBV4-1 | TGCGCCAGCAGCCAACTGACAGGCCAGGGCGAGCAGTACTTC | CASSQLTGQGEQYF
TRBJ2-3 | once | NA | TRBV5-1 | TGCGCCAGCAGCTCCCCTTTGGGAGATACGCAGTATTTT | CASSSPLGDTQYF
TRBJ1-1 | NA | NA | TRBV18 | TGTGCCAGCTCACCACCTCCGGGGCGGAACACTGAAGCTTTCTTT | CASSPPPGRNTEAFF
TRBJ2-1 | once | NA | TRBV20-1 | TGCAGTGCTAGTGGGACGGAGACCTACAATGAGCAGTTCTTC | CSASGTETYNEQFF